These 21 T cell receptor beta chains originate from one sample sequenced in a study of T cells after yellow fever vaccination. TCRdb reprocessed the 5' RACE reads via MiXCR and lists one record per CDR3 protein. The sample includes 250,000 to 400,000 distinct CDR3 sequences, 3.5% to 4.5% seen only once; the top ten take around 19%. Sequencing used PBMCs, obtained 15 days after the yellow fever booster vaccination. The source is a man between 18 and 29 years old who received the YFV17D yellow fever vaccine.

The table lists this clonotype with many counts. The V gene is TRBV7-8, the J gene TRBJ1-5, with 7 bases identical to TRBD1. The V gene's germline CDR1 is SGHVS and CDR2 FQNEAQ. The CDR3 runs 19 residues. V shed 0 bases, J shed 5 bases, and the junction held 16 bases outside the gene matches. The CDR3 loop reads CASSLAPDRVPRADQPQHF. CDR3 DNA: TGTGCCAGCAGCTTAGCTCCCGACAGGGTTCCCCGGGCGGATCAGCCCCAGCATTTT. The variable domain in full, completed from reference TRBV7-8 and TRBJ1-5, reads GAGVSQSPRYKVAKRGQDVALRCDPISGHVSLFWYQQALGQGPEFLTYFQNEAQLDKSGLPSDRFFAERPEGSVSTLKIQRTQQEDSAVYLCASSLAPDRVPRADQPQHFGDGTRLSIL.

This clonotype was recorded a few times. CDR3 bases: TGTGCCAGCAGCTGGGGGCCGAACACTGAAGCTTTCTTT. Amino acids: CASSWGPNTEAFF. The J gene is TRBJ1-1, the V gene TRBV7-2, with D maybe TRBD1 (6 bases). Germline CDR1 SGHTA, CDR2 FQGNSA. Trimming stripped 4 bases from V and 1 base from J, with 7 bases between. This CDR3 has 13 residues.

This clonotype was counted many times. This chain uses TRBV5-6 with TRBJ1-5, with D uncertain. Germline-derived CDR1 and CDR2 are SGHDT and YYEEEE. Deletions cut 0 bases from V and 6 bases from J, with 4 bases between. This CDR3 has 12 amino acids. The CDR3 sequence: CASSLGSQPQHF. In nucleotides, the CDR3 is TGTGCCAGCAGCTTGGGCAGTCAGCCCCAGCATTTT. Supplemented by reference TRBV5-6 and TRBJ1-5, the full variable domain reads DAGVTQSPTHLIKTRGQQVTLRCSPKSGHDTVSWYQQALGQGPQFIFQYYEEEERQRGNFPDRFSGHQFPNYSSELNVNALLLGDSALYLCASSLGSQPQHFGDGTRLSIL.

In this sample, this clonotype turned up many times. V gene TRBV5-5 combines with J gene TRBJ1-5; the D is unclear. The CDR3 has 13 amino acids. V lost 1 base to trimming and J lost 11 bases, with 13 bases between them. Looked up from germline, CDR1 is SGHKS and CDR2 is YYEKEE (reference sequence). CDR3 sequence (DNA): TGTGCCAGCAGCTTGTACCCGGAAGAGGCCCAGCATTTT. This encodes CASSLYPEEAQHF.

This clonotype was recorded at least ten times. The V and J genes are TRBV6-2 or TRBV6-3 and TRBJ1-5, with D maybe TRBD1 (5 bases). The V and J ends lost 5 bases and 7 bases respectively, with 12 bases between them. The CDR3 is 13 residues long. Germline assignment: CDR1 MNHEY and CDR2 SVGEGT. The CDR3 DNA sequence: TGTGCCAGCAGTGGGCAGGGTGAACAGCCCCAGCATTTT. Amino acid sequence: CASSGQGEQPQHF.

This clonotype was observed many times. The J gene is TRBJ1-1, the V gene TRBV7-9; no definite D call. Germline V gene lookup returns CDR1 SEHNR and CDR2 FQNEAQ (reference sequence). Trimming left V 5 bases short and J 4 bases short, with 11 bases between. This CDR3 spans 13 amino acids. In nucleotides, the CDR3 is TGTGCCAGCAGCCGTCGCGGCGGCACTGAAGCTTTCTTT. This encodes CASSRRGGTEAFF. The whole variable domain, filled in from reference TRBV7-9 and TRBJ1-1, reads DTGVSQNPRHKITKRGQNVTFRCDPISEHNRLYWYRQTLGQGPEFLTYFQNEAQLEKSRLLSDRFSAERPKGSFSTLEIQRTEQGDSAMYLCASSRRGGTEAFFGQGTRLTVV.

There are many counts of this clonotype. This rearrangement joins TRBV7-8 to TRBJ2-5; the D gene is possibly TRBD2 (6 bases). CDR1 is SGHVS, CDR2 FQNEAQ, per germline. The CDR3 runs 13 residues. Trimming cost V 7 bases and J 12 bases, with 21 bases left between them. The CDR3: CASTQETGLREYF. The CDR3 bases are TGTGCCAGCACCCAGGAAACGGGACTCAGGGAGTACTTC.

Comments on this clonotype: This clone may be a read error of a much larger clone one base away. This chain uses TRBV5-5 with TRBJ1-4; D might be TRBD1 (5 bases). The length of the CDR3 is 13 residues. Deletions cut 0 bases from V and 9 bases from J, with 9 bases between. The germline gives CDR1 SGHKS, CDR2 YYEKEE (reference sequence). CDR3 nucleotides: TGTGCCAGCAGCTTGGGGGCAGGGAAAAAACTGTTTTTT. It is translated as CASSLGAGKKLFF.

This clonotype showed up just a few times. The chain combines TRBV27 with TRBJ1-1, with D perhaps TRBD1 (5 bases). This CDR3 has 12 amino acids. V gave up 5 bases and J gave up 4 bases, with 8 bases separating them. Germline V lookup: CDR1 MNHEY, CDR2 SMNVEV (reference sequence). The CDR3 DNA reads TGTGCCAGCAGTACAGGTTTCACTGAAGCTTTCTTT. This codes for CASSTGFTEAFF.

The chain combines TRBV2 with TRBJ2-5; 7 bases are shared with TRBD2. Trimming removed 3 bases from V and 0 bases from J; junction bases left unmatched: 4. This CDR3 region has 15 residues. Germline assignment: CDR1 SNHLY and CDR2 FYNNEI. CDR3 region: CASSDPAGNQETQYF. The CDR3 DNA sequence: TGTGCCAGCAGTGACCCAGCGGGGAACCAAGAGACCCAGTACTTC. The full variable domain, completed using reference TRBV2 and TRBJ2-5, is EPEVTQTPSHQVTQMGQEVILRCVPISNHLYFYWYRQILGQKVEFLVSFYNNEISEKSEIFDDQFSVERPDGSNFTLKIRSTKLEDSAMYFCASSDPAGNQETQYFGPGTRLLVL.

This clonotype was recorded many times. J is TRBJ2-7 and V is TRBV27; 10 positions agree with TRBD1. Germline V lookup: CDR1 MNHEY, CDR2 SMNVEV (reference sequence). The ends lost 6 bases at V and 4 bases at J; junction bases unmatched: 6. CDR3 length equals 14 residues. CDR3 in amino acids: CASSYGDRGYEQYF. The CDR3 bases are TGTGCCAGCAGCTACGGGGACAGGGGATACGAGCAGTACTTC.

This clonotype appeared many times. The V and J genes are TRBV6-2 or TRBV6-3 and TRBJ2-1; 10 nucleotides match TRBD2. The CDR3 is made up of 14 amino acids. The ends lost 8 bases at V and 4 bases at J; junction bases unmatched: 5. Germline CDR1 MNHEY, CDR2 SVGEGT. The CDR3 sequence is CASGIAGGYNEQFF. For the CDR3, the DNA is TGTGCCAGCGGGATAGCGGGGGGTTACAATGAGCAGTTCTTC.

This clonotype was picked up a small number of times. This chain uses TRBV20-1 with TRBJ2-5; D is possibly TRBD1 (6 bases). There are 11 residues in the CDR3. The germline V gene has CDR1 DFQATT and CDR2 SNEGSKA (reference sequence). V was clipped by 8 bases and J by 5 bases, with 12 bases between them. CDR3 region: CSSSGVETQYF. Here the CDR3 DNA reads TGCAGTTCCTCAGGGGTCGAGACCCAGTACTTC.

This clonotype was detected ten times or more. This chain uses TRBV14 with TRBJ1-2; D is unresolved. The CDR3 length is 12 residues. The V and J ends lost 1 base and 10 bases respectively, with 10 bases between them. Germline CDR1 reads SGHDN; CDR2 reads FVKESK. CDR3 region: CASSQGAVDYTF. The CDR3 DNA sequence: TGTGCCAGCAGCCAAGGGGCGGTAGACTACACCTTC. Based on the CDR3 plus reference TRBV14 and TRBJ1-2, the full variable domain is EAGVTQFPSHSVIEKGQTVTLRCDPISGHDNLYWYRRVMGKEIKFLLHFVKESKQDESGMPNNRFLAERTGGTYSTLKVQPAELEDSGVYFCASSQGAVDYTFGSGTRLTVV.

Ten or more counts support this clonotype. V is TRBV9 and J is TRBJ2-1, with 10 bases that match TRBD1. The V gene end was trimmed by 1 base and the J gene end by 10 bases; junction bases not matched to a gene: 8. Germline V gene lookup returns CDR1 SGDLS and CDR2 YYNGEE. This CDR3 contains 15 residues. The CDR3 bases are TGTGCCAGCAGCGTACAGGGACAGGGGTTTAGGGAGCAGTTCTTC. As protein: CASSVQGQGFREQFF. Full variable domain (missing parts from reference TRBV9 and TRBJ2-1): DSGVTQTPKHLITATGQRVTLRCSPRSGDLSVYWYQQSLDQGLQFLIQYYNGEERAKGNILERFSAQQFPDLHSELNLSSLELGDSALYFCASSVQGQGFREQFFGPGTRLTVL.

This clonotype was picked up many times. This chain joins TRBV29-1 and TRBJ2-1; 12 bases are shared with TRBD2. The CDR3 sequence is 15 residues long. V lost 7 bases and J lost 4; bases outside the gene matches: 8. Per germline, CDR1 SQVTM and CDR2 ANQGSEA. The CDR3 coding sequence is TGCAGCGCAGAAGGACTAGCGGGGAGGTACAATGAGCAGTTCTTC. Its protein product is CSAEGLAGRYNEQFF.

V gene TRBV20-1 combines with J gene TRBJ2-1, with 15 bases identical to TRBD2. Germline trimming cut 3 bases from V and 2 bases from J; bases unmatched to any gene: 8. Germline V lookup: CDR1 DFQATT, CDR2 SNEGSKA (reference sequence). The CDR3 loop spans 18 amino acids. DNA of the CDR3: TGCAGTGCTAGGTCTTTTGGACTAGCGGGGGGGCCCTACAATGAGCAGTTCTTC. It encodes CSARSFGLAGGPYNEQFF.

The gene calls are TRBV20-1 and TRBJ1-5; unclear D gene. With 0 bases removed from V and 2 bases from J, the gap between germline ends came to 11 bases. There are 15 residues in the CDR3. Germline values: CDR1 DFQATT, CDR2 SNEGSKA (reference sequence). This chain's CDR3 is CSARDRSLGNQPQHF. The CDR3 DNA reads TGCAGTGCTAGAGATAGGAGCCTTGGCAATCAGCCCCAGCATTTT.

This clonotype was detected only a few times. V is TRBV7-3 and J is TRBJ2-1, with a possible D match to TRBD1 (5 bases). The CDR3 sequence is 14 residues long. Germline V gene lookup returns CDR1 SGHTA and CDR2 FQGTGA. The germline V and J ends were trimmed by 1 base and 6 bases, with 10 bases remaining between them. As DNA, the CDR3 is TGTGCCAGCAGCTTAATGGGGCCGGGCAATGAGCAGTTCTTC. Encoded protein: CASSLMGPGNEQFF.

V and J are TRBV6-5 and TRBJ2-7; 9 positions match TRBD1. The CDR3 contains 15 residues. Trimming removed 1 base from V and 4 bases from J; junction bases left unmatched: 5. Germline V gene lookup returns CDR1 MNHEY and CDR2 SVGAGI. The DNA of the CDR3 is TGTGCCAGCAGTTACTTACAGGGGGCCCTTTACGAGCAGTACTTC. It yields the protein CASSYLQGALYEQYF.

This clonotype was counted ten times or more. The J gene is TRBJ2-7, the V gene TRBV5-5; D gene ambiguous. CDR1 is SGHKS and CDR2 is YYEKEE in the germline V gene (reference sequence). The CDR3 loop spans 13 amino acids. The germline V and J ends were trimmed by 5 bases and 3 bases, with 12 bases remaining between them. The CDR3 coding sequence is TGTGCCAGCAGGGCCGGTCCCCACTACGAGCAGTACGTC. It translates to CASRAGPHYEQYV.